The 8 T cell receptor beta chains below all came from one sample that was sequenced in a study of shared clonotypes between healthy human individuals. TCRdb's table, derived via immunoSEQ multiplex PCR, lists solely in-frame clones and lacks some. The sample carries approximately 2.3 million clones, roughly 93% recorded once. Specimen: naive CD4+ T cells from PBMCs. As to subset: CD45RA+ positively selected. Receptor source: a man aged 18 to 30 in good health. Some clones in this sample may be carry-over from other donors' samples.

The chain joins TRBV5-4 to TRBJ1-3; D unresolved. The CDR3 covers 15 residues. V was trimmed by 4 bases and J by 0 bases, leaving 11 bases between them. CDR1 SGHNT and CDR2 YYREEE come from the germline V gene (reference sequence). The CDR3 loop reads CASSTTARSGNTIYF. DNA of the CDR3: TGTGCCAGCAGCACCACAGCTCGCTCTGGAAACACCATATATTTT.

The genes are TRBV6-5 and TRBJ1-4; D is uncertain. CDR3 length equals 13 residues. V was clipped by 8 bases and J by 5 bases, with 12 bases between them. Per germline, CDR1 MNHEY and CDR2 SVGAGI. CDR3 coding DNA: TGTGCCAGCGCCCTCTTTAGAAATGAAAAACTGTTTTTT. Its translation: CASALFRNEKLFF.

J is TRBJ1-1 and V is TRBV2; tentatively, D is TRBD1 (6 bases). The CDR3 totals 12 residues. The V gene lost 5 bases and the J gene lost 11 bases, with 15 bases spanning the gap. Germline loops: CDR1 SNHLY, CDR2 FYNNEI. CDR3 sequence: CASSKQGEGAFF. The DNA of the CDR3 is TGTGCCAGCAGTAAACAGGGAGAAGGGGCTTTCTTT.

The rearrangement links TRBV4-1 to TRBJ2-7; D is unclear. V was pared by 0 bases and J by 3 bases, with 15 bases between. Germline V gene lookup returns CDR1 MGHRA and CDR2 YSYEKL. CDR3 length: 16 residues. Here the CDR3 reads CASSQESARRSYEQYF. The CDR3 DNA is TGCGCCAGCAGCCAAGAAAGTGCGCGCAGGAGCTACGAGCAGTACTTC.

The chain couples TRBV9 to TRBJ2-6, with D perhaps matching TRBD1 or TRBD2 (5 bases each). Trimming shortened V by 2 bases and J by 0 bases, and 6 bases separated the two germline ends. CDR3 length equals 15 residues. CDR1 SGDLS and CDR2 YYNGEE come from the germline V gene. The CDR3 region has the DNA TGTGCCAGCAGCGTGGGACGCTCTGGGGCCAACGTCCTGACTTTC. This sequence encodes CASSVGRSGANVLTF.

V and J are TRBV7-9 and TRBJ2-3; 10 bases are a match to TRBD2. CDR3 size: 17 residues. Looked up from germline, CDR1 is SEHNR and CDR2 is FQNEAQ (reference sequence). With 4 bases clipped from V and 2 bases from J, the junction kept 9 bases outside the gene matches. The DNA of the CDR3 is TGTGCCAGCAGCTGGGGGGTCAGCGGGAGGGCCACAGATACGCAGTATTTT. It codes for CASSWGVSGRATDTQYF.

The chain has TRBV5-1 and TRBJ2-3; 7 nucleotides agree with TRBD1. With 4 bases clipped from V and 3 bases from J, the junction kept 5 bases outside the gene matches. Per germline, CDR1 SGHRS and CDR2 YFSETQ. The CDR3 is 14 residues long. CDR3 in amino acids: CASSGGQTTDTQYF. CDR3 bases: TGCGCCAGCAGCGGGGGACAGACAACAGATACGCAGTATTTT.

This chain joins TRBV7-2 and TRBJ1-2; 7 bases are shared with TRBD1. The junction had 4 bases not matched to a gene; V was cut back by 5 bases and J by 7 bases. CDR1 is SGHTA, CDR2 FQGNSA, per germline. This CDR3 comprises 12 residues. CDR3 nucleotide sequence: TGTGCCAGCAGCCCAAGACAGGGTGGCTACACCTTC. Residues: CASSPRQGGYTF.